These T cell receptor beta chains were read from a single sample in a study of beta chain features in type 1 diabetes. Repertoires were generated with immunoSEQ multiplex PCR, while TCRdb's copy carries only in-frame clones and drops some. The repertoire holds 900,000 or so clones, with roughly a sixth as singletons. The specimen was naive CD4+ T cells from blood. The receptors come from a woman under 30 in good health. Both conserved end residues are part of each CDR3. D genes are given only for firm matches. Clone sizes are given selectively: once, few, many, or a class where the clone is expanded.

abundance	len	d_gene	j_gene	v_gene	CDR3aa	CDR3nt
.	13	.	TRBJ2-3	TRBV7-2	CASSLPSADTQYF	TGTGCCAGCAGCTTACCAAGTGCGGATACGCAGTATTTT
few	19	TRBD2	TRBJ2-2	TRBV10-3	CATLAGLAGGLSNTGELFF	TGTGCCACCCTTGCCGGACTAGCGGGAGGTCTATCGAACACCGGGGAGCTGTTTTTT
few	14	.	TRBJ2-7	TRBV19	CASSMEVVYGEQYF	TGTGCCAGTAGTATGGAGGTAGTATACGGCGAGCAGTACTTC
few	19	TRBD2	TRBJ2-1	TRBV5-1	CASSLGASGSPVRYNEQFF	TGCGCCAGCAGCCTCGGGGCTAGCGGGAGTCCAGTTCGCTACAATGAGCAGTTCTTC
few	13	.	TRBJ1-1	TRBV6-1	CASSETLGTEAFF	TGTGCCAGCAGTGAGACGCTGGGCACTGAAGCTTTCTTT
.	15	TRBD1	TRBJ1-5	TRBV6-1	CASKRDRGPNQPQHF	TGTGCCAGCAAAAGGGACAGGGGGCCGAATCAGCCCCAGCATTTT
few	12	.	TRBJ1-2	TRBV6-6	CASSRTDYGYTF	TGTGCCAGCAGTAGGACAGACTATGGCTACACCTTC
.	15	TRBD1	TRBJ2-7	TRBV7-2	CASSFGTGNSYEQYF	TGTGCCAGCAGCTTTGGGACAGGCAACTCCTACGAGCAGTACTTC
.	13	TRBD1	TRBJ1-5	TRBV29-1	CSVGAGGGQPQHF	TGCAGCGTTGGTGCAGGGGGCGGGCAGCCCCAGCATTTT
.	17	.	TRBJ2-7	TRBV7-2	CASSQFGEPKSSYEQYF	TGTGCCAGCAGCCAATTCGGGGAACCTAAGAGCTCCTACGAGCAGTACTTC
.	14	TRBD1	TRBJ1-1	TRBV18	CASSLTGGIAEAFF	TGTGCCAGCTCACTAACAGGGGGAATAGCTGAAGCTTTCTTT
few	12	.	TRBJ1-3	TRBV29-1	CSAYSVGNTIYF	TGCAGTGCTTACAGCGTCGGAAACACCATATATTTT
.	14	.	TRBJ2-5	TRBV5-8	CASSLTGIRETQYF	TGTGCCAGCAGCTTGACAGGGATTAGGGAGACCCAGTACTTC
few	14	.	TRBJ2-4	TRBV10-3	CASSGGPWGNIQYF	TGTGCCAGCAGTGGGGGACCCTGGGGAAACATTCAGTACTTC
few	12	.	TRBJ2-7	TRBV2	CASSGQSYEQYF	TGTGCCAGCAGTGGACAGTCCTACGAGCAGTACTTC
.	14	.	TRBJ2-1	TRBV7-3	CASSAGGQANEQFF	TGTGCCAGCAGCGCCGGGGGGCAGGCCAATGAGCAGTTCTTC